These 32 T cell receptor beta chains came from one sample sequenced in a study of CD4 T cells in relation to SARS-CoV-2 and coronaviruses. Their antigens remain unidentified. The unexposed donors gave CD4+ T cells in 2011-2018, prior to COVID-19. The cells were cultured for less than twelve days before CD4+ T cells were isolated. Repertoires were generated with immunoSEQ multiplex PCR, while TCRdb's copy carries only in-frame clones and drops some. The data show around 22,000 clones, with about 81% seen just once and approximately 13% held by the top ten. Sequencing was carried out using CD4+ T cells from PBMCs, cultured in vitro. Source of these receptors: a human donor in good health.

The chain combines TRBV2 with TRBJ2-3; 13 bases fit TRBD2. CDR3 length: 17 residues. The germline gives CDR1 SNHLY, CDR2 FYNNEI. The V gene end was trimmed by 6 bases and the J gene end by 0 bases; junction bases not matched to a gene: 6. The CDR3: CASRGLAGLSSTDTQYF. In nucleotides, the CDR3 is TGTGCCAGCAGGGGACTAGCGGGGTTATCTAGCACAGATACGCAGTATTTT.

CDR3 nucleotide sequence: TGTGCCAGCAGCCCCGACCGTAATTCACCCCTCCACTTT. This codes for CASSPDRNSPLHF. The chain is built from TRBV7-6 and TRBJ1-6; D gene ambiguous. The CDR3 is 13 amino acids. Germline V lookup: CDR1 SGHVS, CDR2 FNYEAQ. V lost 5 bases and J lost 6, with 8 bases in between.

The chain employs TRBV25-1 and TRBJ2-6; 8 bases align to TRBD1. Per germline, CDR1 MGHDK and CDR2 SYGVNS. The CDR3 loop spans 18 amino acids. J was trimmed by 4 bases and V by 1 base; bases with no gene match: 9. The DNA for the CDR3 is TGTGCCAGCAGTGAATGGACAGGGTCCGGGGGAGGGGCCAACGTCCTGACTTTC. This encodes CASSEWTGSGGGANVLTF. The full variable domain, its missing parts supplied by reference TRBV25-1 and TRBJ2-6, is EADIYQTPRYLVIGTGKKITLECSQTMGHDKMYWYQQDPGMELHLIHYSYGVNSTEKGDLSSESTVSRIRTEHFPLTLESARPSHTSQYLCASSEWTGSGGGANVLTFGAGSRLTVL.

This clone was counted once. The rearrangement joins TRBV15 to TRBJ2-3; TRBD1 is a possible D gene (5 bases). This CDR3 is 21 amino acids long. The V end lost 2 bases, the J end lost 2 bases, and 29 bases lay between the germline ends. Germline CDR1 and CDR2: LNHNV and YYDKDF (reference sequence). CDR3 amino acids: CATSRYPGSLRTSPDTDTQYF. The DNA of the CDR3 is TGTGCCACCAGCAGATACCCGGGCTCATTGCGGACATCGCCTGACACAGATACGCAGTATTTT. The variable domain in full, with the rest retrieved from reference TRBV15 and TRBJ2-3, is DAMVIQNPRYQVTQFGKPVTLSCSQTLNHNVMYWYQQKSSQAPKLLFHYYDKDFNNEADTPDNFQSRRPNTSFCFLDIRSPGLGDTAMYLCATSRYPGSLRTSPDTDTQYFGPGTRLTVL.

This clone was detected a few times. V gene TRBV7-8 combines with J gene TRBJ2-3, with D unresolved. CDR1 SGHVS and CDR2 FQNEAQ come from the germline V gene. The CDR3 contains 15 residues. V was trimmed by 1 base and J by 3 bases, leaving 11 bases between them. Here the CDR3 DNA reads TGTGCCAGCAGCTTAGACCCTGCGACTACAGATACGCAGTATTTT. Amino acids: CASSLDPATTDTQYF.

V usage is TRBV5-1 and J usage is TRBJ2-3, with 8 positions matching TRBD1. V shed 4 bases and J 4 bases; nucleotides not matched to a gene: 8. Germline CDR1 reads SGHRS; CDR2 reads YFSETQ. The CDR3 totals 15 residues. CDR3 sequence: CASSPGQAGADTQYF. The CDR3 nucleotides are TGCGCCAGCAGCCCGGGACAGGCCGGGGCAGATACGCAGTATTTT.

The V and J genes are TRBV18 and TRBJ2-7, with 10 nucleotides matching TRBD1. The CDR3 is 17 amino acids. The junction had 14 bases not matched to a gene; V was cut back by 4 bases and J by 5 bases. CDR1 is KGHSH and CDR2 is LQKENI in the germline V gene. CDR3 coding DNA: TGTGCCAGCTCACTGGTATCCTCGGGACAGGGGCGCCACGAGCAGTACTTC. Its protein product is CASSLVSSGQGRHEQYF.

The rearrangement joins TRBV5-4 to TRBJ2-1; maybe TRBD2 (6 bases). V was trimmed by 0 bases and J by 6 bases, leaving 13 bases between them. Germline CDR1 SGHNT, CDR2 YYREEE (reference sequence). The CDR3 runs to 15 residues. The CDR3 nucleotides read TGTGCCAGCAGCTTGGGGATGACTAGAAGCAATGAGCAGTTCTTC. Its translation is CASSLGMTRSNEQFF.

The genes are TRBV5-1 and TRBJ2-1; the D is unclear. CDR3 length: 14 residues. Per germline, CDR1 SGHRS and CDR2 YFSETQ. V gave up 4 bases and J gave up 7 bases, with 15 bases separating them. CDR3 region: CASSPVFRINEQFF. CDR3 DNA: TGCGCCAGCAGCCCCGTGTTTCGTATTAATGAGCAGTTCTTC.

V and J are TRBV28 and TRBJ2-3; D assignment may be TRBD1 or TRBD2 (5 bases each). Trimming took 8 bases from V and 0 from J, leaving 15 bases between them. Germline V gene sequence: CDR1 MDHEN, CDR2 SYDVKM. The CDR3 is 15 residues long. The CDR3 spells CASGGATLSTDTQYF. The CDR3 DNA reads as TGTGCCAGCGGGGGAGCTACCCTCAGCACAGATACGCAGTATTTT.

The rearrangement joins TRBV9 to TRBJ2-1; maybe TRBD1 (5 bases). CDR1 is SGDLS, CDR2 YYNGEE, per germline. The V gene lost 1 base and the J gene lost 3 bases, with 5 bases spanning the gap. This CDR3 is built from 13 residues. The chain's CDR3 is CASSVRGYNEQFF. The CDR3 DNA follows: TGTGCCAGCAGCGTAAGGGGCTACAATGAGCAGTTCTTC.

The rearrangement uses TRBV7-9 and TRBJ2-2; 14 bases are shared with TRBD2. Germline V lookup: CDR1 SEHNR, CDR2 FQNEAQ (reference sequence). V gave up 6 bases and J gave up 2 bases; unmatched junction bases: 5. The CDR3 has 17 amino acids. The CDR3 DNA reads TGTGCCAGCAGACCGGGACTAGCGGGAGCCAACACCGGGGAGCTGTTTTTT. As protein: CASRPGLAGANTGELFF.

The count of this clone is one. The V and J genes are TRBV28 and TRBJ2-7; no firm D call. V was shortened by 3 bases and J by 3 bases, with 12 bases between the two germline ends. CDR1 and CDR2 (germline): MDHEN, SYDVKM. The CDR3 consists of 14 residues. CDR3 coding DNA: TGTGCCAGCAGTTTCTCTCAAAGGGTCTACGAGCAGTACTTC. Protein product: CASSFSQRVYEQYF.

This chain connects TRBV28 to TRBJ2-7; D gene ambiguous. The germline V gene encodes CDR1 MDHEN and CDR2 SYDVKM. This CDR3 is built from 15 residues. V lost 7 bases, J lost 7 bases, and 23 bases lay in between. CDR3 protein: CASTPLGLSAPEQYF. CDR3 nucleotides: TGTGCCAGCACTCCTCTCGGATTATCGGCCCCGGAGCAGTACTTC. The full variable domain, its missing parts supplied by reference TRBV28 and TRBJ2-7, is DVKVTQSSRYLVKRTGEKVFLECVQDMDHENMFWYRQDPGLGLRLIYFSYDVKMKEKGDIPEGYSVSREKKERFSLILESASTNQTSMYLCASTPLGLSAPEQYFGPGTRLTVT.

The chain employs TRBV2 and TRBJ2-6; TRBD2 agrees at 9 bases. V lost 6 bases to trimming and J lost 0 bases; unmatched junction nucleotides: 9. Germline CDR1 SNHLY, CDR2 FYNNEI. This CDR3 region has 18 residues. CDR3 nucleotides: TGTGCCAGCAGCCCACTAGCGGGCTTGATCTCTGGGGCCAACGTCCTGACTTTC. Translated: CASSPLAGLISGANVLTF.

The CDR3 bases are TGTGCCAGCAGCTTGTTAGCGGGAGGAGAGCAGTACTTC. This gives the protein CASSLLAGGEQYF. This chain links TRBV5-6 with TRBJ2-7; 10 bases line up with TRBD2. From germline, CDR1 is SGHDT and CDR2 YYEEEE. The length of the CDR3 is 13 residues. Trimming took 1 base from V and 7 from J; bases not matched to a gene: 2. Combining the CDR3 with reference TRBV5-6 and TRBJ2-7 gives the whole variable domain DAGVTQSPTHLIKTRGQQVTLRCSPKSGHDTVSWYQQALGQGPQFIFQYYEEEERQRGNFPDRFSGHQFPNYSSELNVNALLLGDSALYLCASSLLAGGEQYFGPGTRLTVT.

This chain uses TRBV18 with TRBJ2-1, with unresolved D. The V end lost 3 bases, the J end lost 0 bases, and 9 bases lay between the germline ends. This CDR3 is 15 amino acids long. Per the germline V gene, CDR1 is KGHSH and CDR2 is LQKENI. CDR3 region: CASSPRPSSYNEQFF. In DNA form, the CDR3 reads TGTGCCAGCTCACCCAGACCGAGCTCCTACAATGAGCAGTTCTTC.

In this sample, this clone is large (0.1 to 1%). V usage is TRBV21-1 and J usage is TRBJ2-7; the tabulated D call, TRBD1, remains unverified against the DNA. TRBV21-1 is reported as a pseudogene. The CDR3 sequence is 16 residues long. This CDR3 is CASSKDGGGGLYEQYF. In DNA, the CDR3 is TGTGCCAGCAGCAAAGATGGGGGTGGGGGCCTCTACGAGCAGTACTTC.

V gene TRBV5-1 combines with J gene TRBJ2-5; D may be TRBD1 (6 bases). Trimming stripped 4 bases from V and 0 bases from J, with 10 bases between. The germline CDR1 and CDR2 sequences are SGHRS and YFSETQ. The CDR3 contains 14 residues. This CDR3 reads CASSGGQYQETQYF. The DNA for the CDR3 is TGCGCCAGCAGCGGAGGACAGTACCAAGAGACCCAGTACTTC.

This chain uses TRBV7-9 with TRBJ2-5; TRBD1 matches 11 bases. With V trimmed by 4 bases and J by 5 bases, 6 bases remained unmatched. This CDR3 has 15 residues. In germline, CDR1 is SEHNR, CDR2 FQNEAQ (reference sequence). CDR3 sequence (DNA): TGTGCCAGCAGCTGGGGACAGGGGGGTTTGGAGACCCAGTACTTC. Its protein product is CASSWGQGGLETQYF.

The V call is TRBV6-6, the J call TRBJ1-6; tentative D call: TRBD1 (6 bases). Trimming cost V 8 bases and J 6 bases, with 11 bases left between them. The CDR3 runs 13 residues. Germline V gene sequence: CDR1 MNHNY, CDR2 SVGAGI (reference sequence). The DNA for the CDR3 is TGTGCCAGCTCTCCAGGGGTTAATTCACCCCTCCACTTT. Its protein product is CASSPGVNSPLHF.

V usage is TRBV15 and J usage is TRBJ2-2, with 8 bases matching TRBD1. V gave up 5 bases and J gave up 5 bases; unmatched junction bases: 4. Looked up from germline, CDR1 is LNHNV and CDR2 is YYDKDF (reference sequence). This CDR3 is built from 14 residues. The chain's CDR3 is CATSPWDRTGELFF. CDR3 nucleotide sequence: TGTGCCACCAGCCCCTGGGACAGGACCGGGGAGCTGTTTTTT.

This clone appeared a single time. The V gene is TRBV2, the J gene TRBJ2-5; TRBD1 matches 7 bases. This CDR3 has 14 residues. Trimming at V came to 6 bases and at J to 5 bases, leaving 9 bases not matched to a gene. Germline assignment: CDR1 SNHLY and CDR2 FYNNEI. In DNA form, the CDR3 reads TGTGCCAGCAGCGTACAGGGGCTAGGGGAGACCCAGTACTTC. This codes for CASSVQGLGETQYF.

The CDR3 reads CASSLRQGVSYNEQFF. The CDR3, as DNA: TGTGCCAGCAGTTTAAGACAGGGAGTGTCCTACAATGAGCAGTTCTTC. This rearrangement joins TRBV28 to TRBJ2-1, with 7 bases matching TRBD1. The J segment lost 1 base and the V segment lost 2 bases, leaving 5 bases of the junction unmatched. This CDR3 has 16 residues. Germline V gene lookup returns CDR1 MDHEN and CDR2 SYDVKM.

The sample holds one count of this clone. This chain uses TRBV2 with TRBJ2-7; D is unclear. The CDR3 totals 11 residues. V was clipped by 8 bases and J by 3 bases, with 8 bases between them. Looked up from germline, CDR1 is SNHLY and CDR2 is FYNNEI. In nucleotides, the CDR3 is TGTGCCAGCTTGGACGGCTACGAGCAGTACTTC. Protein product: CASLDGYEQYF.

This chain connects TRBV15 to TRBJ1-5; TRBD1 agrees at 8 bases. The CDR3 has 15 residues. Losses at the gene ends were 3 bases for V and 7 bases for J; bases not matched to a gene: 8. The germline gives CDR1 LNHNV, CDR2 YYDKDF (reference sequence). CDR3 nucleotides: TGTGCCACCAGCAGCGAAGACAGGGGATTCCAGCCCCAGCATTTT. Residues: CATSSEDRGFQPQHF.

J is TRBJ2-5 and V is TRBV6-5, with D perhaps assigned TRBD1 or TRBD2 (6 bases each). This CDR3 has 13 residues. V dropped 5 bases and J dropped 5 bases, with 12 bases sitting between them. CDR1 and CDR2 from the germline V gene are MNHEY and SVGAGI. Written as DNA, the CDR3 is TGTGCCAGCAGTCGGGAGAGGGGGGAGACCCAGTACTTC. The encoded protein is CASSRERGETQYF.

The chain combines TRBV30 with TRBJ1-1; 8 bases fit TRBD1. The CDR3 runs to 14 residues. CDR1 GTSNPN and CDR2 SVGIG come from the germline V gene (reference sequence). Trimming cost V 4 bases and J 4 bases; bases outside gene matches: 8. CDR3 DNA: TGTGCCTGGACTAAACTTACAGGGGGCACTGAAGCTTTCTTT. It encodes CAWTKLTGGTEAFF.

The CDR3 protein is CAIGTGEGYSPLHF. CDR3 bases: TGTGCCATCGGGACAGGGGAAGGTTACTCACCCCTCCACTTT. The rearrangement joins TRBV10-3 to TRBJ1-6; 10 bases match TRBD1. CDR1 and CDR2 from the germline V gene are ENHRY and SYGVKD. The CDR3 spans 14 residues. V lost 8 bases, J lost 10 bases, and 8 bases stayed unmatched.

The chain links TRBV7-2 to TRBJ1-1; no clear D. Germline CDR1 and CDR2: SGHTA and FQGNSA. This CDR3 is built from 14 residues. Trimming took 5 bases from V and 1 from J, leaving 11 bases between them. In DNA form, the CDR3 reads TGTGCCAGCAGCCCAGGTTGGGCGAACACTGAAGCTTTCTTT. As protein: CASSPGWANTEAFF.

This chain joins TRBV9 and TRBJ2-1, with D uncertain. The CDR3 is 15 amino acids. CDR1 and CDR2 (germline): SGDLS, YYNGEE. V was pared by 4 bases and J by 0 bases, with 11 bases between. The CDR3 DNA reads TGTGCCAGCAGCACGCCACCCGGCTCCTACAATGAGCAGTTCTTC. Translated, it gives CASSTPPGSYNEQFF.

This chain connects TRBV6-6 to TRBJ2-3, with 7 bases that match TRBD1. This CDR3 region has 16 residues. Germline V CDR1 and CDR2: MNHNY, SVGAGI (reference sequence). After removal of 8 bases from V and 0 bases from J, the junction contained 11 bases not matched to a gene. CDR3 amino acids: CASSPGTASSTDTQYF. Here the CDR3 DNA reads TGTGCCAGCTCTCCCGGGACAGCGTCTAGCACAGATACGCAGTATTTT.